This T cell receptor beta chain derives from a study of OX40 agonist ivuxolimab in advanced cancers. About the research overall: Patients in the trial were receiving intravenous ivuxolimab every 2 weeks, at doses of 0.01 to 10 mg/kg. Partial responses were achieved by three patients: one hepatocellular carcinoma, two cutaneous melanoma. Mean age approximately 59 years, range roughly 20 to 85; around 80% male.

A note on this clone: Its antigen is not identified.

General study points: Relative to CD4+, CD8+ T cells held more expanded clones on average.

The CDR3 runs to 13 residues. Germline V gives CDR1 GTSNPN, CDR2 SVGIG (reference sequence). With 3 bases removed from V and 5 bases from J, the gap between germline ends came to 10 bases. Generated by immunoSEQ multiplex PCR, the TCRdb table keeps only in-frame clones and is missing some. The sample has tens of thousands of clones; about 90% are singletons. The chain combines TRBV30 with TRBJ2-2; D not certain. The sequence came from an adult with an advanced solid tumor such as melanoma, head and neck, liver or kidney cancer. The material sequenced was CD4+ or CD8+ T cells sorted from blood, taken in a trial of the OX40 agonist ivuxolimab. CDR3: CAWRQAGTGELFF. The DNA for the CDR3 is TGTGCCTGGAGGCAGGCCGGAACCGGGGAGCTGTTTTTT.